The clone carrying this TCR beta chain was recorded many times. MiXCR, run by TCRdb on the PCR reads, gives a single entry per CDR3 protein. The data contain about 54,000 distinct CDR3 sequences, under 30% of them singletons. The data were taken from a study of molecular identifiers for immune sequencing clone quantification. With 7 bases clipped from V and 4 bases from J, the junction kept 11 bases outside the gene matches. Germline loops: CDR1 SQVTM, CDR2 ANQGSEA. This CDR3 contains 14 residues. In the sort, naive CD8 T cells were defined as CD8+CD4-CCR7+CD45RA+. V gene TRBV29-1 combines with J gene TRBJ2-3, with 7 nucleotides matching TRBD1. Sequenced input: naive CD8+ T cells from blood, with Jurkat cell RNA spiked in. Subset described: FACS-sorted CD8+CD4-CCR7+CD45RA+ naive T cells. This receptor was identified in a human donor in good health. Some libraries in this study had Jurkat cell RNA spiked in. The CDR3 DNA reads TGCAGCGCACAGGGGATGTTTGGTGCAGATACGCAGTATTTT. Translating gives CSAQGMFGADTQYF.